This T cell receptor beta chain appears in the sequencing data of a study of blood T cell repertoires in COVID-19. Study details: Donors in the United States, Italy and Spain gave samples during acute or convalescent COVID-19. T cells, B-cell-depleted T cells, or PBMCs provided the cDNA or gDNA that served as material.

The ends were cut back, 7 bases at V and 2 bases at J, with 28 bases in the middle. The germline gives CDR1 MNHEY, CDR2 SMNVEV (reference sequence). CDR3 length: 19 residues. Per the study methods: Reference gene primer amplification yielded estimated nucleated cell counts. Repertoires were generated with immunoSEQ multiplex PCR, while TCRdb's copy carries only in-frame clones and drops some. Clone size and V and J calls were adopted from that table, with D and trimming inferred from the DNA. The data hold about 200,000 clones, with 81% observed a single time. The sequencing input was peripheral blood. This clonotype was obtained from a woman at least 80 years old with acute or convalescent COVID-19. This chain uses TRBV27 with TRBJ2-3; D call uncertain. The CDR3 here is CASKLSGEVNFRTTDTQYF. The CDR3 nucleotides read TGTGCCAGCAAGCTCTCCGGTGAGGTCAATTTCCGTACCACAGATACGCAGTATTTT.